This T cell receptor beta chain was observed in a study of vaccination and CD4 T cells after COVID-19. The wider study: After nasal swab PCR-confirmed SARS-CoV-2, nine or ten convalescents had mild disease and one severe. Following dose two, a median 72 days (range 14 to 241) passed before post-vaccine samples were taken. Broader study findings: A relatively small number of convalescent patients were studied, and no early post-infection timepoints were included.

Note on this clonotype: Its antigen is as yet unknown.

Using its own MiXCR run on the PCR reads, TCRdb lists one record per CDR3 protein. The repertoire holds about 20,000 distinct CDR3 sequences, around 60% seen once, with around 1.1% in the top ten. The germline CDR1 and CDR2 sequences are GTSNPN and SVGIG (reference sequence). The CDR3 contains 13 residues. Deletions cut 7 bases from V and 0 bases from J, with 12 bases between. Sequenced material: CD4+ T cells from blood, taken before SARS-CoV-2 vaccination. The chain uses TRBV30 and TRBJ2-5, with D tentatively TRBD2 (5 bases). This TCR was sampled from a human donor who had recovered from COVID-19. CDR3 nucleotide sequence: TGTGCCTCACGGCGGGCCTACCAAGAGACCCAGTACTTC. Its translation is CASRRAYQETQYF.